The next 2 T cell receptor beta chains were all read from a single sample in a study of T cell repertoires in cytomegalovirus infection. MiXCR was run by TCRdb on the reads, yielding one entry per CDR3 protein. The sample contains about 490,000 distinct CDR3 sequences, approximately 10% of which appear only once. The sample taken for sequencing was PBMCs. The receptors stem from a human donor in good health (CMV status not recorded). Some clones in this sample may be carry-over from other donors' samples.

The J gene is TRBJ2-1, the V gene TRBV4-2; 10 bases agree with TRBD2. V shed 4 bases and J 16 bases; nucleotides not matched to a gene: 10. From germline, CDR1 is LGHNA and CDR2 YNFKEQ. The CDR3 is made up of 13 amino acids. The DNA for the CDR3 is TGTGCCAGCAGCCCGGGAGGACTAGCGGTCGCTTTCTTC. Translating gives CASSPGGLAVAFF.

In this sample, this clonotype turned up a few times. The chain has TRBV2 and TRBJ2-3, with TRBD2 identical over 12 bases. This CDR3 contains 16 residues. Looked up from germline, CDR1 is SNHLY and CDR2 is FYNNEI. V dropped 4 bases and J dropped 5; count of bases not matched to a gene: 7. CDR3 DNA: TGTGCCAGCAGTGTTCTAGCGGGAGGGCCAGTAGATACGCAGTATTTT. This encodes CASSVLAGGPVDTQYF.